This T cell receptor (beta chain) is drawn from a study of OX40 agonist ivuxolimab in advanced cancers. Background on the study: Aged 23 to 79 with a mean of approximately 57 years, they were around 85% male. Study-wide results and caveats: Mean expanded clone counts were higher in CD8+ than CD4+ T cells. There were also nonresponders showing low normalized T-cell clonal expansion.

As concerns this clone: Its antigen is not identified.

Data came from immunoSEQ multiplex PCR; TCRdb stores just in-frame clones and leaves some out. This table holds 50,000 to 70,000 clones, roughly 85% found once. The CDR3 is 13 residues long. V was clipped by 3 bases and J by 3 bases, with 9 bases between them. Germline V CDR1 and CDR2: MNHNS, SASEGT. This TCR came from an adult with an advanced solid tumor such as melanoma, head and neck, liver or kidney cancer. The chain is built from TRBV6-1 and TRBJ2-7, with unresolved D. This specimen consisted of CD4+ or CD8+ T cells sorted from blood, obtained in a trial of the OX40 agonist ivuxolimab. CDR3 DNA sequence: TGTGCCAGCAGTGAGTCCGACCTCTACGAGCAGTACTTC. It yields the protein CASSESDLYEQYF.